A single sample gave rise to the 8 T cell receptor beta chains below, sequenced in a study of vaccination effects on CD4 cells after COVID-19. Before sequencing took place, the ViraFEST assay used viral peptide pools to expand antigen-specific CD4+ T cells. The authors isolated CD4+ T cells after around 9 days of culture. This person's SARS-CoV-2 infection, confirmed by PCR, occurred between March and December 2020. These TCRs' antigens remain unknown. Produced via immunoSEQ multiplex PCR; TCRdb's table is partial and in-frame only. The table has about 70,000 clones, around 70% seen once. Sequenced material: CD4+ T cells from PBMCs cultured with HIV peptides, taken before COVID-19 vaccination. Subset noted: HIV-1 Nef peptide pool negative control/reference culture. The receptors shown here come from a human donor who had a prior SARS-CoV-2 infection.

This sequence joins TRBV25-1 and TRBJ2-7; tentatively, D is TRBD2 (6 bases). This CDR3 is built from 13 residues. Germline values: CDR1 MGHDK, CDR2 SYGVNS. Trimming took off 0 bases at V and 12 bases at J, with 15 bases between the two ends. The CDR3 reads CASSEYGGEVWYF. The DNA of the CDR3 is TGTGCCAGCAGTGAATATGGCGGGGAGGTTTGGTACTTC.

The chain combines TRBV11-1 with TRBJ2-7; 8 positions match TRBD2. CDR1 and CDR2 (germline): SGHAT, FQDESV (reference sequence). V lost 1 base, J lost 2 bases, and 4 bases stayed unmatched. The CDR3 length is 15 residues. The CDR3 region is CASSLGVAGTYEQYF. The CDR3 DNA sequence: TGTGCCAGCAGCTTAGGGGTAGCGGGAACCTACGAGCAGTACTTC. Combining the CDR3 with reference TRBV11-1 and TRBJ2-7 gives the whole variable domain EAEVAQSPRYKITEKSQAVAFWCDPISGHATLYWYRQILGQGPELLVQFQDESVVDDSQLPKDRFSAERLKGVDSTLKIQPAELGDSAMYLCASSLGVAGTYEQYFGPGTRLTVT.

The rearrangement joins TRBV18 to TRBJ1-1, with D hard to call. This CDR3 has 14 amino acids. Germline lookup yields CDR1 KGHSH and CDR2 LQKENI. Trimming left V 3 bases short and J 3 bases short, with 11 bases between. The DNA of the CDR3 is TGTGCCAGCTCACCCGGCGGGCAGGACACTGAAGCTTTCTTT. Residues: CASSPGGQDTEAFF.

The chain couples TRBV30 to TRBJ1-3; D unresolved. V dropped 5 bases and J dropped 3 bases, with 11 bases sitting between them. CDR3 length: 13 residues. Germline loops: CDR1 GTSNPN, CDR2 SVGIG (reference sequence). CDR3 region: CAWATGDGNTIYF. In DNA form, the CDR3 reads TGTGCCTGGGCAACTGGGGATGGAAACACCATATATTTT. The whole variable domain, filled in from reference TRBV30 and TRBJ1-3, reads SQTIHQWPATLVQPVGSPLSLECTVEGTSNPNLYWYRQAAGRGLQLLFYSVGIGQISSEVPQNLSASRPQDRQFILSSKKLLLSDSGFYLCAWATGDGNTIYFGEGSWLTVV.

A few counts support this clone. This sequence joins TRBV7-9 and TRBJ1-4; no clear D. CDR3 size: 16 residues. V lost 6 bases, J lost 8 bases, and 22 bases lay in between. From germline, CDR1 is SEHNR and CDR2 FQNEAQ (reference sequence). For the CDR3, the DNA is TGTGCCAGCAGACTCTACCGGGGAAGGGATCGAGAAAAACTGTTTTTT. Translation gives CASRLYRGRDREKLFF.

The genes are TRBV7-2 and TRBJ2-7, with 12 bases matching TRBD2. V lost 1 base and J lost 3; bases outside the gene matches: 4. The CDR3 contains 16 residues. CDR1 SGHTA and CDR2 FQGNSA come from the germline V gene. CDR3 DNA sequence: TGTGCCAGCAGCTTAGGACTAGCGGGGGTGTTCTACGAGCAGTACTTC. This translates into CASSLGLAGVFYEQYF. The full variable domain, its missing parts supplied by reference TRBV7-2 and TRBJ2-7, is GAGVSQSPSNKVTEKGKDVELRCDPISGHTALYWYRQSLGQGLEFLIYFQGNSAPDKSGLPSDRFSAERTGGSVSTLTIQRTQQEDSAVYLCASSLGLAGVFYEQYFGPGTRLTVT.

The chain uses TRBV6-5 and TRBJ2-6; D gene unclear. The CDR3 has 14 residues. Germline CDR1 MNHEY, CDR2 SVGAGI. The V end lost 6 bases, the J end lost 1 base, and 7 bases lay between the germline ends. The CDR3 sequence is CASRVGSGANVLTF. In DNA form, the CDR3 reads TGTGCCAGCAGAGTCGGTTCTGGGGCCAACGTCCTGACTTTC.

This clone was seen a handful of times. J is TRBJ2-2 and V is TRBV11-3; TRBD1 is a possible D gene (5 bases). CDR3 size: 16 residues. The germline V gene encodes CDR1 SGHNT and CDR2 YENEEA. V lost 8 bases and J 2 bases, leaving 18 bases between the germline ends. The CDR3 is CASRRGGLLNTGELFF. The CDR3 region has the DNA TGTGCCAGCCGAAGGGGTGGCCTATTAAACACCGGGGAGCTGTTTTTT.